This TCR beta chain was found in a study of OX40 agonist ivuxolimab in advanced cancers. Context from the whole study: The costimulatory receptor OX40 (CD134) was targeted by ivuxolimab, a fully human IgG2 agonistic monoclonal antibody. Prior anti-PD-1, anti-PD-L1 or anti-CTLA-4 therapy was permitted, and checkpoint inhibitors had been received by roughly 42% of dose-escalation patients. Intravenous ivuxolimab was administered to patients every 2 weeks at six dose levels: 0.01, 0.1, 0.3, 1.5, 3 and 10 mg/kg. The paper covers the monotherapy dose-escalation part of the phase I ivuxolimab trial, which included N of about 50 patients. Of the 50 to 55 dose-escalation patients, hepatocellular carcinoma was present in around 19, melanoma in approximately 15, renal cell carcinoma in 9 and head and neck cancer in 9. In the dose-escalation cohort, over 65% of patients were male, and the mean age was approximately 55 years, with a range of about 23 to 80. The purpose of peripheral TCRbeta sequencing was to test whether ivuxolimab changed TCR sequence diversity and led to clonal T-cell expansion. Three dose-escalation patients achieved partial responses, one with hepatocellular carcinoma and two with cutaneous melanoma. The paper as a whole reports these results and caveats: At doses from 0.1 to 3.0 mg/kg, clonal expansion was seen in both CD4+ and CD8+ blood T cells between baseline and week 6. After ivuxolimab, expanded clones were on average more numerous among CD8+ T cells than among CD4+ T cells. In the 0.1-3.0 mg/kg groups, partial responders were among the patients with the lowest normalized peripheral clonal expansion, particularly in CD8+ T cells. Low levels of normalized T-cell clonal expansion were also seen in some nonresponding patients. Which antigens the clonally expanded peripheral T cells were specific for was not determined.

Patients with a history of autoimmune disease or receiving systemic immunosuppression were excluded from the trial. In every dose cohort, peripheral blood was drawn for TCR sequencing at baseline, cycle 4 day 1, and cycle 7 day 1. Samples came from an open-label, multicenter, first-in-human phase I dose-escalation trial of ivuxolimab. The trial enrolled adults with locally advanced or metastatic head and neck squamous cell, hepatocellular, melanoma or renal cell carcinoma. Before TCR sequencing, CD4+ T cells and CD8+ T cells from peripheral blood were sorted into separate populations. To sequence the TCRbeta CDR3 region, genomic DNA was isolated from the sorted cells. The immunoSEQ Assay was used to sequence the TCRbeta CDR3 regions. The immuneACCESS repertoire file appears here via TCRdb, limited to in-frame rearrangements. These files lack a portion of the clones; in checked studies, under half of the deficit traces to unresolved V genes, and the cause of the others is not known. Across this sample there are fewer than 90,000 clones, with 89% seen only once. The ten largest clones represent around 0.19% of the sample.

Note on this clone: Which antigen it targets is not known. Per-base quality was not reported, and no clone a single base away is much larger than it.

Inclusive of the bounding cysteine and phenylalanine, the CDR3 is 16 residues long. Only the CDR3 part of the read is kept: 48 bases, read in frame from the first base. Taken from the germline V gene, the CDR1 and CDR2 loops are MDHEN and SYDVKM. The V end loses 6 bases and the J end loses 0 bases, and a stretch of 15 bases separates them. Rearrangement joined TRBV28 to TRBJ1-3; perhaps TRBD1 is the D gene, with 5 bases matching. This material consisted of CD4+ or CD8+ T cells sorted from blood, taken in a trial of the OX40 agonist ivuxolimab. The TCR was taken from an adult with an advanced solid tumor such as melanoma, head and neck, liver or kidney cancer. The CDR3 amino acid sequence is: CASSPGRRTSGNTIYF. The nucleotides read TGTGCCAGCAGCCCGGGACGTAGAACCTCTGGAAACACCATATATTTT.